The T cell receptor beta chain under discussion was sequenced for a study of siplizumab effects on memory and regulatory T cells. Assay used: immunoSEQ multiplex PCR; TCRdb lists only in-frame clones, some missing. This table holds about 40,000 clones, 70% to 90% found once. The CDR3 totals 15 residues. Trimming removed 7 bases from V and 3 bases from J; junction bases left unmatched: 5. Looked up from germline, CDR1 is MNHEY and CDR2 is SVGAGI. Study-level results: Naive T cells apparently outstripped memory cells in diversity and seemed major alloresponse contributors.

On this clone: Its antigen remains unknown.

Sequencing was performed on naive CD4+ T cells sorted from blood. The sequence was collected from a human donor in good health. V usage is TRBV6-5 and J usage is TRBJ2-5; the match to TRBD2 covers 13 bases. Written as DNA, the CDR3 is TGTGCCAGCAACCCCGGGACTAGCGGGGAAGAGACCCAGTACTTC. Encoded protein: CASNPGTSGEETQYF.